The T cell receptor (beta chain) described here comes from a study of CD8 T cells in ankylosing spondylitis. Using its own MiXCR run on the 5' RACE reads, TCRdb lists one record per CDR3 protein. The repertoire holds about 89,000 distinct CDR3 sequences, with around 25% as singletons. Study results and caveats: Reportedly, significant enrichment of disease-linked clones occurred in matched ankylosing spondylitis synovial fluid. Earlier authors reported some of these motif variants in reactive arthritis synovial fluid and blood. A motif of roughly 8 highly homologous TCR beta variants was seen as apparently characteristic of ankylosing spondylitis blood.

As concerns this clonotype: Its antigen is currently unknown.

The sample was blood, either unsorted or a sorted T cell fraction (not recorded which). The source is a male donor with ankylosing spondylitis or in good health (not recorded which).

The CDR3 nucleotides are TGTGCCAGCAGTTCAGTTACAGGGGTCGCTGAAGCTTTCTTT. Residues: CASSSVTGVAEAFF. The genes are TRBV6-5 and TRBJ1-1, with 7 bases identical to TRBD1. Germline V lookup: CDR1 MNHEY, CDR2 SVGAGI. The CDR3 contains 14 residues. Trimming cost V 4 bases and J 6 bases; bases outside gene matches: 8.